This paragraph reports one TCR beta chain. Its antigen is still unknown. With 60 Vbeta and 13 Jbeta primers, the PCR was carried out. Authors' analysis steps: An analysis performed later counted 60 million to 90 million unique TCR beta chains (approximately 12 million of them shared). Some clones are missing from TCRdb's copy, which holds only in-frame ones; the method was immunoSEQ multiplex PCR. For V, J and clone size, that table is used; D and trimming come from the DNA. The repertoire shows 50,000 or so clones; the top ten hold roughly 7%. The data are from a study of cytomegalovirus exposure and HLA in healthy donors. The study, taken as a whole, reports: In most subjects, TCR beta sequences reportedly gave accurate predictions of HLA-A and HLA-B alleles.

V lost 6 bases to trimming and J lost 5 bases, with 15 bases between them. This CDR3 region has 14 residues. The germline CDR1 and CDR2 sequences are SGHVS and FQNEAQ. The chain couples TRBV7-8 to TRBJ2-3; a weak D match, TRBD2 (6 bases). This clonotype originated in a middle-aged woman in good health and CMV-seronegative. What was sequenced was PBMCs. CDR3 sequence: CASRQTWGGDTQYF. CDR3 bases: TGTGCCAGCAGACAGACCTGGGGAGGAGATACGCAGTATTTT.